The clone carrying this TCR beta chain was detected a few times. This record belongs to a study of beta chain features in type 1 diabetes. The authors reverse transcribed all of the isolated RNA, so sequencing captured expressed TCRB transcripts. The table came from immunoSEQ multiplex PCR; TCRdb's copy has only in-frame clones and leaves some out. The table shows approximately 150,000 clones, with roughly 10% occurring only once. The germline CDR1 and CDR2 sequences are MNHEY and SVGAGI. There are 13 residues in the CDR3. Trimming removed 2 bases at V and 12 bases at J, with 14 bases between. Each of the CD4+ naive, central memory, regulatory and stem cell-like memory populations was sorted via CD45RO/CCR7/CD25/CD127/CD95/CD27.

Sequencing used naive CD4+ T cells from blood. The J gene is TRBJ2-1, the V gene TRBV6-5; D not certain. The source of this sequence is a man between 18 and 35 years old in good health. CDR3: CASSYTRLQPQFF. In DNA form, the CDR3 reads TGTGCCAGCAGTTACACTCGACTCCAACCGCAGTTCTTC.